These 28 T cell receptor beta chains came from one sample sequenced in a study of CD8 T cells in ankylosing spondylitis. Study-level results: Ankylosing spondylitis blood appeared to carry a characteristic TCR beta motif of several highly homologous variants.

Using its own MiXCR run on the 5' RACE reads, TCRdb lists one record per CDR3 protein. Here the sample spans hundreds of thousands of distinct CDR3 sequences, over 9.5% being singletons. Their antigen targets remain unknown. Sequencing used blood, either unsorted or a sorted T cell fraction (not recorded which). These receptor sequences come from a male donor with ankylosing spondylitis.

With regard to this clonotype: Given a much more abundant clone one base away, this may be a read error. This chain links TRBV20-1 with TRBJ2-7; D is unclear. The V end lost 3 bases, the J end lost 9 bases, and 15 bases lay between the germline ends. This CDR3 comprises 12 residues. The germline CDR1 and CDR2 sequences are DFQATT and SNEGSKA (reference sequence). The CDR3 loop is CSASSAEAVQYF. The DNA for the CDR3 is TGCAGTGCTAGTTCGGCCGAGGCAGTGCAGTACTTC.

The rearrangement uses TRBV4-1 and TRBJ2-3; 9 nucleotides line up with TRBD2. The CDR3 is 18 residues long. With V trimmed by 1 base and J by 1 base, 9 bases remained unmatched. Germline V gives CDR1 MGHRA, CDR2 YSYEKL. The CDR3 DNA sequence: TGCGCCAGCAGCCAAGGGTTAGCGGGAGATCGACGCACAGATACGCAGTATTTT. Translated: CASSQGLAGDRRTDTQYF.

The chain carries TRBV6-1 and TRBJ2-7, with 8 bases fitting TRBD2. This CDR3 has 16 residues. The V segment lost 6 bases and the J segment 1 base; nucleotides outside the gene matches: 11. Germline CDR1 reads MNHNS; CDR2 reads SASEGT. The CDR3 bases are TGTGCCAGCAGCCGCCTCCTAGCGGGCTCTTCCTACGAGCAGTACTTC. Amino acids: CASSRLLAGSSYEQYF.

This clonotype was counted many times. The chain has TRBV5-1 and TRBJ2-3; the D is unclear. Trimming cost V 7 bases and J 2 bases, with 11 bases left between them. CDR1 SGHRS and CDR2 YFSETQ come from the germline V gene. CDR3 size: 13 residues. Here the CDR3 DNA reads TGCGCCAGCGATGACGGATACACAGATACGCAGTATTTT. It is translated as CASDDGYTDTQYF. The full variable domain, in which reference TRBV5-1 and TRBJ2-3 provide the parts outside the CDR3, is KAGVTQTPRYLIKTRGQQVTLSCSPISGHRSVSWYQQTPGQGLQFLFEYFSETQRNKGNFPGRFSGRQFSNSRSEMNVSTLELGDSALYLCASDDGYTDTQYFGPGTRLTVL.

The CDR3 protein is CASSPPGRDGYTF. CDR3 nucleotides: TGTGCCAGCTCACCACCTGGAAGGGATGGCTACACCTTC. This sequence joins TRBV18 and TRBJ1-2; D is unclear. This CDR3 has 13 residues. The germline V and J ends were trimmed by 0 bases and 6 bases, with 8 bases remaining between them. The germline gives CDR1 KGHSH, CDR2 LQKENI. Combining the CDR3 with reference TRBV18 and TRBJ1-2 gives the whole variable domain NAGVMQNPRHLVRRRGQEARLRCSPMKGHSHVYWYRQLPEEGLKFMVYLQKENIIDESGMPKERFSAEFPKEGPSILRIQQVVRGDSAAYFCASSPPGRDGYTFGSGTRLTVV.

This clonotype showed up just a few times. This chain connects TRBV6-5 to TRBJ2-7, with TRBD2 matching over 8 bases. Germline CDR1 and CDR2: MNHEY and SVGAGI. This CDR3 region has 15 residues. Unmatched junction bases numbered 7, after V lost 2 bases and J lost 4 bases. This CDR3 is CASSYLSGSRYEQYF. As DNA, the CDR3 is TGTGCCAGCAGTTACCTAAGCGGGAGTAGATACGAGCAGTACTTC.

V is TRBV7-9 and J is TRBJ2-5; 10 bases map to TRBD1. Trimming took 5 bases from V and 3 from J; bases not matched to a gene: 3. CDR3 length: 14 residues. Germline CDR1 SEHNR, CDR2 FQNEAQ (reference sequence). CDR3 residues: CASSTGTGEETQYF. CDR3 bases: TGTGCCAGCAGCACCGGGACAGGGGAAGAGACCCAGTACTTC.

This clonotype was counted at least ten times. The chain couples TRBV5-1 to TRBJ2-1; TRBD2 is a possible D gene (5 bases). Germline V gives CDR1 SGHRS, CDR2 YFSETQ. The CDR3 consists of 16 residues. The germline V and J ends were trimmed by 4 bases and 5 bases, with 19 bases remaining between them. CDR3 coding DNA: TGCGCCAGCAGCGCGAATGGCCCGGGATATAACAATGAGCAGTTCTTC. Its protein product is CASSANGPGYNNEQFF. The variable domain in full, with the rest retrieved from reference TRBV5-1 and TRBJ2-1, is KAGVTQTPRYLIKTRGQQVTLSCSPISGHRSVSWYQQTPGQGLQFLFEYFSETQRNKGNFPGRFSGRQFSNSRSEMNVSTLELGDSALYLCASSANGPGYNNEQFFGPGTRLTVL.

V and J are TRBV6-2 or TRBV6-3 and TRBJ2-2; TRBD1 agrees at 9 bases. The J segment lost 6 bases and the V segment lost 3 bases, leaving 8 bases of the junction unmatched. This CDR3 contains 16 residues. Germline-derived CDR1 and CDR2 are MNHEY and SVGEGT. The CDR3 loop reads CASSYRGTGWSGELFF. The CDR3 region has the DNA TGTGCCAGCAGTTATCGCGGGACAGGGTGGTCCGGGGAGCTGTTTTTT.

The chain combines TRBV20-1 with TRBJ2-1; D is undetermined. Between the trimmed V and J ends, which lost 1 base and 4 bases, there was a span of 8 bases. CDR3 length: 13 amino acids. Germline assignment: CDR1 DFQATT and CDR2 SNEGSKA (reference sequence). The CDR3, as DNA: TGCAGTGCTAGAGGTTACCAATACAATGAGCAGTTCTTC. Residues: CSARGYQYNEQFF.

The sample holds a few counts of this clonotype. Written as DNA, the CDR3 is TGTGCCAGCAGCGCCCGATCCACGCAGTATTTT. Protein product: CASSARSTQYF. The chain employs TRBV7-2 and TRBJ2-3; D is undetermined. Trimming took off 5 bases at V and 9 bases at J, with 9 bases between the two ends. This CDR3 spans 11 amino acids. Germline CDR1 is SGHTA and CDR2 is FQGNSA.

This chain joins TRBV12-3 or TRBV12-4 and TRBJ2-1; 7 nucleotides match TRBD1. V was pared by 6 bases and J by 1 base, with 3 bases of the junction left unmatched. This CDR3 spans 14 amino acids. CDR3 DNA: TGTGCCAGCAGCGACAGGGAGTCCTACAATGAGCAGTTCTTC. Residues: CASSDRESYNEQFF.

This clonotype was observed a handful of times. The chain has TRBV4-2 and TRBJ1-4; weak D call: TRBD1 (5 bases). The germline gives CDR1 LGHNA, CDR2 YNFKEQ. This CDR3 is built from 13 residues. The V end was cut by 0 bases, the J end by 11 bases, with 10 bases between. In DNA form, the CDR3 reads TGTGCCAGCAGCCAAGATTATCGGGGGAAACTGTTTTTT. It codes for CASSQDYRGKLFF.

The chain joins TRBV20-1 to TRBJ2-7, with 9 bases matching TRBD1. Per germline, CDR1 DFQATT and CDR2 SNEGSKA (reference sequence). J lost 6 bases, V lost 4 bases, and 10 bases had no gene match. This CDR3 is built from 14 residues. This CDR3 reads CSATSGQGISEQYF. The CDR3 region has the DNA TGCAGTGCTACATCCGGACAGGGGATTAGCGAGCAGTACTTC.

This chain connects TRBV20-1 to TRBJ2-3, with 10 positions matching TRBD2. Germline lookup yields CDR1 DFQATT and CDR2 SNEGSKA (reference sequence). Unmatched junction bases numbered 5, after V lost 3 bases and J lost 5 bases. The CDR3 extends over 14 amino acids. This CDR3 reads CSARGGTSVDTQYF. CDR3 bases: TGCAGTGCTAGGGGGGGGACTAGCGTAGATACGCAGTATTTT.

This clonotype turned up a few times. The chain couples TRBV6-2 or TRBV6-3 to TRBJ2-2; D may correspond to TRBD1 or TRBD2 (5 bases each). Trimming removed 6 bases at V and 7 bases at J, with 15 bases between. This CDR3 spans 14 amino acids. The germline CDR1 and CDR2 sequences are MNHEY and SVGEGT. The CDR3 sequence: CASSTGRGDGELFF. CDR3 sequence (DNA): TGTGCCAGCAGCACCGGACGGGGCGACGGGGAGCTGTTTTTT.

The rearrangement joins TRBV29-1 to TRBJ1-2, with D maybe TRBD1 (5 bases). The V end was cut by 0 bases, the J end by 4 bases, with 12 bases between. CDR1 is SQVTM and CDR2 is ANQGSEA in the germline V gene. The CDR3 has 14 residues. CDR3 region: CSVEDGAGSYGYTF. The CDR3 coding sequence is TGCAGCGTTGAAGATGGGGCGGGGTCCTATGGCTACACCTTC.

This chain links TRBV11-1 with TRBJ2-2, with TRBD1 matching 11 bases. CDR3 length: 19 residues. V lost 5 bases and J lost 3; bases outside the gene matches: 14. The germline CDR1 and CDR2 sequences are SGHAT and FQDESV (reference sequence). DNA of the CDR3: TGTGCCAGCAGCCGTATCGGACAGGGGGCCCTGCGAGACACCGGGGAGCTGTTTTTT. Translated: CASSRIGQGALRDTGELFF.

The chain employs TRBV14 and TRBJ2-1, with D maybe TRBD2 (5 bases). The germline V gene encodes CDR1 SGHDN and CDR2 FVKESK. Trimming stripped 0 bases from V and 10 bases from J, with 10 bases between. The CDR3 is 13 residues long. The CDR3 coding sequence is TGTGCCAGCAGCCAAGATCTCTGGAGGGAGCAGTTCTTC. Residues: CASSQDLWREQFF.

The CDR3 sequence: CASSTVLADRQFF. The DNA for the CDR3 is TGTGCCAGTAGTACGGTTCTTGCCGATCGGCAGTTCTTC. This rearrangement joins TRBV19 to TRBJ2-1; D is unresolved. This CDR3 has 13 residues. The germline gives CDR1 LNHDA, CDR2 SQIVND (reference sequence). V lost 4 bases and J 12 bases, leaving 16 bases between the germline ends.

This clonotype has more than one count but fewer than ten. V usage is TRBV10-3 and J usage is TRBJ2-3; no definite D call. Between the trimmed V and J ends, which lost 4 bases and 5 bases, there was a span of 13 bases. Germline values: CDR1 ENHRY, CDR2 SYGVKD. The CDR3 runs to 14 residues. For the CDR3, the DNA is TGTGCCATCAGTGCTAAAGGGTGGGGAGATACGCAGTATTTT. This gives the protein CAISAKGWGDTQYF.

This clonotype was detected many times. CDR3 in DNA: TGCAGTGCTATCCCAGGGGCTCTCTCTGGGGCCAACGTCCTGACTTTC. Translating it yields CSAIPGALSGANVLTF. The chain combines TRBV20-1 with TRBJ2-6; tentative D call: TRBD1 (6 bases). Germline V gene lookup returns CDR1 DFQATT and CDR2 SNEGSKA (reference sequence). V dropped 4 bases and J dropped 0 bases, with 13 bases sitting between them. CDR3 length equals 16 residues.

In this sample, this clonotype turned up a few times. The genes are TRBV4-3 and TRBJ2-5; D call uncertain. The CDR3 is made up of 15 amino acids. Germline V gives CDR1 LGHNA, CDR2 YSLEER. V lost 4 bases and J lost 2, with 14 bases in between. This CDR3 reads CASSPAPGLQETQYF. The CDR3, as DNA: TGCGCCAGCAGCCCAGCCCCAGGTTTACAAGAGACCCAGTACTTC.

This clonotype has ten or more counts. V usage is TRBV20-1 and J usage is TRBJ1-5; no clear D. The CDR3 runs 18 residues. Per the germline V gene, CDR1 is DFQATT and CDR2 is SNEGSKA (reference sequence). The V end lost 3 bases, the J end lost 4 bases, and 25 bases lay between the germline ends. CDR3 sequence: CSASLLGPIDTSNQPQHF. CDR3 in DNA: TGCAGTGCTAGCCTTCTCGGCCCGATCGACACCAGTAATCAGCCCCAGCATTTT.

For this clonotype: Possible read error: a much larger clone is one base away. The chain is built from TRBV12-3 or TRBV12-4 and TRBJ1-5; D is possibly TRBD1 (5 bases). The CDR3 has 16 amino acids. CDR3 bases: TGTACCAGCAGTGGTGGGGCGGGGCTTAGCAATCAGCCCCAGCATTTT. As protein: CTSSGGAGLSNQPQHF.

This clonotype was counted a few times. CDR3: CASSLLGDQETQYF. The CDR3, as DNA: TGCGCCAGCAGCTTGTTGGGGGATCAAGAGACCCAGTACTTC. The chain is built from TRBV5-1 and TRBJ2-5; the D call may be TRBD1 or TRBD2 (5 bases each). Germline values: CDR1 SGHRS, CDR2 YFSETQ. CDR3 length: 14 residues. Between the trimmed V and J ends, which lost 1 base and 2 bases, there was a span of 9 bases. Supplemented by reference TRBV5-1 and TRBJ2-5, the full variable domain reads KAGVTQTPRYLIKTRGQQVTLSCSPISGHRSVSWYQQTPGQGLQFLFEYFSETQRNKGNFPGRFSGRQFSNSRSEMNVSTLELGDSALYLCASSLLGDQETQYFGPGTRLLVL.

With respect to this clonotype: One end of the junction does not line up with germline, which may come from a read error. The CDR3 loop is CASRLVSTGSAGELFF. The CDR3 region has the DNA TGTGCCAGCCGCTTGGTATCCACCGGTAGCGCCGGGGAGCTGTTTTTT. The rearrangement uses TRBV13 and TRBJ2-2; possible D gene TRBD2, 5 bases. CDR1 and CDR2 from the germline V gene are PRHDT and FYEKMQ (reference sequence). The CDR3 runs 16 residues.

The rearrangement joins TRBV5-1 to TRBJ2-1; possible D gene TRBD2, 5 bases. Germline V gene lookup returns CDR1 SGHRS and CDR2 YFSETQ. The CDR3 has 15 amino acids. V was cut by 5 bases and J by 0 bases, with 12 bases left in between. The CDR3 reads CASRRELSSYNEQFF. CDR3 nucleotides: TGCGCCAGCAGGAGGGAACTTAGCTCCTACAATGAGCAGTTCTTC.